Following are 21 T cell receptor beta chains from one sample sequenced in a study of cytomegalovirus exposure and HLA in healthy donors. Clones were read by immunoSEQ multiplex PCR, and TCRdb kept only the in-frame ones, dropping some. The sample lists approximately 160,000 clones, roughly nine tenths occurring once. The source material was PBMCs. These TCRs come from a woman younger than 35 in good health and CMV-seropositive.

J is TRBJ2-3 and V is TRBV11-3; 10 bases are shared with TRBD1. Germline V CDR1 and CDR2: SGHNT, YENEEA. This CDR3 is 15 amino acids long. The J segment lost 2 bases and the V segment lost 3 bases, leaving 2 bases of the junction unmatched. The CDR3 is CASSLGTGDTDTQYF. As DNA, the CDR3 is TGTGCCAGCAGCTTGGGGACAGGGGACACAGATACGCAGTATTTT.

J is TRBJ2-3 and V is TRBV10-3; 10 nucleotides align to TRBD2. Losses at the gene ends were 8 bases for V and 1 base for J; bases not matched to a gene: 0. The CDR3 length is 13 residues. Looked up from germline, CDR1 is ENHRY and CDR2 is SYGVKD. CDR3 loop: CAIGTSGTDTQYF. CDR3 bases: TGTGCCATCGGGACTAGCGGCACAGATACGCAGTATTTT.

The rearrangement joins TRBV10-3 to TRBJ1-1; 7 nucleotides line up with TRBD1. The junction had 4 bases not matched to a gene; V was cut back by 6 bases and J by 3 bases. CDR1 and CDR2 (germline): ENHRY, SYGVKD. The CDR3 runs to 13 residues. CDR3 nucleotide sequence: TGTGCCATCAGATATACAGGGGACACTGAAGCTTTCTTT. This gives the protein CAIRYTGDTEAFF.

V and J are TRBV11-2 and TRBJ2-3, with TRBD2 matching 10 bases. J lost 2 bases, V lost 2 bases, and 4 bases had no gene match. CDR1 and CDR2 (germline): SGHAT, FQNNGV. The CDR3 totals 16 residues. CDR3 sequence: CASSLYSGRATDTQYF. CDR3 sequence (DNA): TGTGCCAGCAGCTTATACAGCGGGAGGGCCACAGATACGCAGTATTTT.

The rearrangement links TRBV27 to TRBJ2-2; D unresolved. This CDR3 contains 16 residues. Germline CDR1 and CDR2: MNHEY and SMNVEV (reference sequence). The V gene lost 0 bases and the J gene lost 4 bases, with 12 bases spanning the gap. This CDR3 is CASSLSPKHITGELFF. The CDR3 DNA sequence: TGTGCCAGCAGTTTATCCCCCAAACACATCACCGGGGAGCTGTTTTTT.

This clone showed up just once. The rearrangement uses TRBV19 and TRBJ2-7; 9 bases map to TRBD2. In germline, CDR1 is LNHDA, CDR2 SQIVND (reference sequence). The CDR3 runs to 15 residues. With V trimmed by 4 bases and J by 0 bases, 4 bases remained unmatched. In DNA form, the CDR3 reads TGTGCCAGTAGTACTAGCGGGACACACTCCTACGAGCAGTACTTC. This sequence encodes CASSTSGTHSYEQYF.

The rearrangement links TRBV9 to TRBJ2-3; D possibly corresponds to TRBD2 (6 bases). Germline V gene lookup returns CDR1 SGDLS and CDR2 YYNGEE. The V end was cut by 1 base, the J end by 2 bases, with 23 bases between. There are 19 residues in the CDR3. The CDR3 nucleotides are TGTGCCAGCAGCGTAACGTCGTCGTTCGGCGGAGGGAACACAGATACGCAGTATTTT. Residues: CASSVTSSFGGGNTDTQYF.

The chain uses TRBV21-1 and TRBJ2-6; the table's D call, TRBD1, was not checked against the DNA. TRBV21-1 is noted as a pseudogene. The CDR3 sequence is 15 residues long. The CDR3, as DNA: TGTGCCAGCAGCAAAGGCCAGTACGGGGCCAACGTCCTGACTTTC. This encodes CASSKGQYGANVLTF.

The V call is TRBV28, the J call TRBJ2-2; D call uncertain. The CDR3 is 16 residues long. Trimming cost V 7 bases and J 5 bases, with 20 bases left between them. Germline-derived CDR1 and CDR2 are MDHEN and SYDVKM. The CDR3 DNA is TGTGCCAGCACCACCCCCTTGACTGGGTTTACCGGGGAGCTGTTTTTT. Amino acids: CASTTPLTGFTGELFF.

The chain couples TRBV19 to TRBJ2-3, with a weak D call TRBD2 (6 bases). Per the germline V gene, CDR1 is LNHDA and CDR2 is SQIVND (reference sequence). The CDR3 extends over 12 amino acids. Trimming took 10 bases from V and 9 from J, leaving 17 bases between them. CDR3 residues: CATSREVKTQYF. Written as DNA, the CDR3 is TGTGCCACCTCCAGGGAGGTTAAGACGCAGTATTTT.

This chain connects TRBV7-9 to TRBJ2-5; TRBD2 aligns across 13 bases. With V trimmed by 5 bases and J by 3 bases, 6 bases remained unmatched. The CDR3 is 16 amino acids. The germline V gene has CDR1 SEHNR and CDR2 FQNEAQ (reference sequence). Written as DNA, the CDR3 is TGTGCCAGCAGCCGGACTAGCGGGGGAGTAGAAGAGACCCAGTACTTC. Protein: CASSRTSGGVEETQYF.

V and J are TRBV11-2 and TRBJ2-7; D uncertain. Germline assignment: CDR1 SGHAT and CDR2 FQNNGV. The CDR3 is made up of 14 amino acids. V was pared by 0 bases and J by 6 bases, with 12 bases between. CDR3 sequence reads: CASSLDLGLAEQYF. The CDR3 DNA is TGTGCCAGCAGCTTAGATCTTGGGTTAGCCGAGCAGTACTTC.

The V call is TRBV4-2, the J call TRBJ2-1; 13 nucleotides match TRBD2. This CDR3 has 15 amino acids. V trimming: 5 bases; J trimming: 9 bases; junction bases outside the gene matches: 7. Germline CDR1 reads LGHNA; CDR2 reads YNFKEQ. Here the CDR3 reads CASSFRLAGGFEQFF. Here the CDR3 DNA reads TGTGCCAGCAGCTTTCGACTAGCGGGAGGATTTGAGCAGTTCTTC.

The chain recombines TRBV30 with TRBJ2-3; 7 nucleotides agree with TRBD1. V lost 4 bases and J lost 5; bases outside the gene matches: 6. Germline values: CDR1 GTSNPN, CDR2 SVGIG (reference sequence). This CDR3 is 13 amino acids long. CDR3 sequence reads: CAWTTGFGDTQYF. CDR3 in DNA: TGTGCCTGGACGACAGGGTTTGGAGATACGCAGTATTTT. Combining the CDR3 with reference TRBV30 and TRBJ2-3 gives the whole variable domain SQTIHQWPATLVQPVGSPLSLECTVEGTSNPNLYWYRQAAGRGLQLLFYSVGIGQISSEVPQNLSASRPQDRQFILSSKKLLLSDSGFYLCAWTTGFGDTQYFGPGTRLTVL.

The chain joins TRBV5-1 to TRBJ2-2; maybe TRBD1 (5 bases). The CDR3 consists of 14 residues. V shed 2 bases and J shed 1 base, with 6 bases lying between them. CDR1 and CDR2 from the germline V gene are SGHRS and YFSETQ. Here the CDR3 reads CASSFQGNTGELFF. CDR3 DNA: TGCGCCAGCAGCTTTCAGGGGAACACCGGGGAGCTGTTTTTT.

The rearrangement uses TRBV18 and TRBJ1-1; 8 nucleotides line up with TRBD1. Per the germline V gene, CDR1 is KGHSH and CDR2 is LQKENI. J was trimmed by 3 bases and V by 9 bases; bases with no gene match: 12. The CDR3 runs to 15 residues. For the CDR3, the DNA is TGTGCCAGTACACCCGACAGGGGAAAAGACACTGAAGCTTTCTTT. It yields the protein CASTPDRGKDTEAFF.

Regarding this clone: Other DNA sequences in this sample translate to the same CDR3. V usage is TRBV5-6 and J usage is TRBJ2-3; D unclear. Germline V lookup: CDR1 SGHDT, CDR2 YYEEEE. The V and J ends lost 1 base and 3 bases respectively, with 6 bases between them. The CDR3 totals 13 residues. CDR3 DNA: TGTGCCAGCAGCTTGCTAGAAACAGATACGCAGTATTTT. Translated, it gives CASSLLETDTQYF.

The chain employs TRBV6-4 and TRBJ1-5; 10 nucleotides align to TRBD1. The CDR3 is 15 amino acids. Germline CDR1 reads MRHNA; CDR2 reads SNTAGT. Unmatched junction bases numbered 11, after V lost 9 bases and J lost 6 bases. The CDR3 region is CARRRDRGFGQPQHF. As DNA, the CDR3 is TGTGCCAGAAGAAGGGACAGGGGTTTTGGTCAGCCCCAGCATTTT.

The chain joins TRBV27 to TRBJ2-5; D perhaps matches TRBD2 (6 bases). The V end was cut by 5 bases, the J end by 4 bases, with 17 bases between. The CDR3 sequence is 15 residues long. Germline loops: CDR1 MNHEY, CDR2 SMNVEV (reference sequence). The CDR3 loop reads CASSGRTMGGETQYF. The CDR3 DNA reads as TGTGCCAGCAGTGGAAGGACGATGGGGGGAGAGACCCAGTACTTC.

The chain is built from TRBV7-2 and TRBJ1-2; D is unresolved. The CDR3 contains 15 residues. Germline V gene data show CDR1 as SGHTA and CDR2 as FQGNSA. The V end lost 4 bases, the J end lost 2 bases, and 14 bases lay between the germline ends. Here the CDR3 reads CASSSDYGSNYGYTF. CDR3 DNA: TGTGCCAGCAGCTCCGACTACGGGTCCAACTATGGCTACACCTTC.

The chain joins TRBV6-1 to TRBJ1-5; 11 bases are a match to TRBD1. This CDR3 comprises 15 residues. V dropped 6 bases and J dropped 7; count of bases not matched to a gene: 8. Germline-derived CDR1 and CDR2 are MNHNS and SASEGT. The CDR3 sequence is CASSPGQGARQPQHF. DNA of the CDR3: TGTGCCAGCAGCCCTGGACAGGGGGCAAGGCAGCCCCAGCATTTT.